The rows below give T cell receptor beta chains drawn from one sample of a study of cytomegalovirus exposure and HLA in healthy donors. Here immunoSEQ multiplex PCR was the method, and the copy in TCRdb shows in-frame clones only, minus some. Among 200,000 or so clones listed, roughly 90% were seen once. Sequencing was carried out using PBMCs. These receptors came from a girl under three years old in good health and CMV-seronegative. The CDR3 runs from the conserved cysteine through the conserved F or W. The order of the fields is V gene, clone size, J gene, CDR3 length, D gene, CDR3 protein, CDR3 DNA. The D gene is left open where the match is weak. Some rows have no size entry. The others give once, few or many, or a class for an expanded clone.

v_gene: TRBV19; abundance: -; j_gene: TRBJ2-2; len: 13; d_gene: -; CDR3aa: CASEASPTGELFF; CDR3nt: TGTGCCAGTGAGGCTAGTCCTACCGGGGAGCTGTTTTTT
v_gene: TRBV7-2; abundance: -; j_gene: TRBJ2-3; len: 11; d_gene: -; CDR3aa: CASSPVHTQYF; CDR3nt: TGTGCCAGCAGCCCCGTCCATACGCAGTATTTT
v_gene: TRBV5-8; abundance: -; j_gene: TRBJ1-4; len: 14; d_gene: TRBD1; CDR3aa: CASSYGTGIEKLFF; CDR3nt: TGTGCCAGCAGCTACGGGACAGGGATTGAAAAACTGTTTTTT
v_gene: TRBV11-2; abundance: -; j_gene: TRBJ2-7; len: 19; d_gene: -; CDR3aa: CASSFIRLRVAPEYYEQYF; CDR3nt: TGTGCCAGCAGCTTTATTCGGCTTCGCGTAGCGCCAGAATACTACGAGCAGTACTTC
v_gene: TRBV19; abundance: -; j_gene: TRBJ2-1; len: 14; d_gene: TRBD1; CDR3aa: CASSIARQGNEQFF; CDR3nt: TGTGCCAGTAGTATAGCCCGACAGGGCAATGAGCAGTTCTTC
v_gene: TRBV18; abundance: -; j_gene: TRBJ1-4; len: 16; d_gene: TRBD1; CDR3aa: CASSLNTGTGIEKLFF; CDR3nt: TGTGCCAGCTCACTAAACACCGGGACAGGGATTGAAAAACTGTTTTTT
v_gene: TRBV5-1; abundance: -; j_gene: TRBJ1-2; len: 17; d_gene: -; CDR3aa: CASSLGTIKGDNYGYTF; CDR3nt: TGCGCCAGCAGCTTGGGGACGATTAAGGGGGATAACTATGGCTACACCTTC
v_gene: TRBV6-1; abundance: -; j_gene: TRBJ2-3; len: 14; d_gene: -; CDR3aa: CASSIRTSTDTQYF; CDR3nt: TGTGCCAGCAGCATCCGGACTAGCACAGATACGCAGTATTTT
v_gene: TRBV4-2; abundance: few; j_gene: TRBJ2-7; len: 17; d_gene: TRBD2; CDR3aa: CASSPTSGINKWDEQYF; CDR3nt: TGTGCCAGCAGCCCGACTAGCGGGATTAATAAATGGGACGAGCAGTACTTC
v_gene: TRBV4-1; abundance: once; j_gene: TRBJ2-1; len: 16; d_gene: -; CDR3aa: CASSQDSLTSYNEQFF; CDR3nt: TGCGCCAGCAGCCAAGATTCTTTGACATCTTACAATGAGCAGTTCTTC
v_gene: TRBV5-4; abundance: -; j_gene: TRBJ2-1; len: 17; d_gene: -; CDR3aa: CASSLVGGRTRYNEQFF; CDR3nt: TGTGCCAGCAGCTTGGTGGGGGGGCGCACCCGATACAATGAGCAGTTCTTC
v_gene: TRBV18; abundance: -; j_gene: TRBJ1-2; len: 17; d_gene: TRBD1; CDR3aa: CASSPGIRDRVFHGYTF; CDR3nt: TGTGCCAGCTCACCGGGCATCCGGGACAGGGTCTTTCATGGCTACACCTTC
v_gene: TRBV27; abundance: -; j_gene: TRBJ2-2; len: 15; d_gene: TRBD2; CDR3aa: CASSLLAGAIGELFF; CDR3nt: TGTGCCAGCAGTTTACTAGCGGGAGCGATCGGGGAGCTGTTTTTT
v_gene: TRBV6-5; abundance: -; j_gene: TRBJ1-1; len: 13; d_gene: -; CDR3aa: CASRQGLGTEAFF; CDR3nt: TGTGCCAGCAGACAGGGTTTAGGCACTGAAGCTTTCTTT
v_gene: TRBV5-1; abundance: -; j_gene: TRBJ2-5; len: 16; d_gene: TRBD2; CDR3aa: CASSFFGTSDLETQYF; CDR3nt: TGCGCCAGCAGCTTCTTCGGGACTAGCGACTTGGAGACCCAGTACTTC
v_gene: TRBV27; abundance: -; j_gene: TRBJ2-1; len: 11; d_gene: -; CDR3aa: CASRQMGEQFF; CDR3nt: TGTGCCAGCAGACAGATGGGTGAGCAGTTCTTC
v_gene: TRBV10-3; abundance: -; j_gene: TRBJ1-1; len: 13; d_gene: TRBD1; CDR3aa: CAITTGGNTEAFF; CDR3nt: TGTGCCATAACGACAGGGGGGAACACTGAAGCTTTCTTT
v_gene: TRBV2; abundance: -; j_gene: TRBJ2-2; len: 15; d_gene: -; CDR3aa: CASSSQVQDLGELFF; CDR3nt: TGTGCCAGCAGTTCCCAGGTCCAAGATTTGGGGGAGCTGTTTTTT
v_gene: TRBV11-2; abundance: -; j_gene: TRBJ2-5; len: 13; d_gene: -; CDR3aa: CASAPGGAETQYF; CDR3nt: TGTGCCAGCGCTCCTGGGGGGGCGGAGACCCAGTACTTC
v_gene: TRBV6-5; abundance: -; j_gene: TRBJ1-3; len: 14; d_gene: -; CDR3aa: CASSPNRVRNTIYF; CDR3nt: TGTGCCAGCAGCCCGAACAGGGTCCGAAACACCATATATTTT
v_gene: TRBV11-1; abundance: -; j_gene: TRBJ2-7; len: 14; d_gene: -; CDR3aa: CASSSTGGGYEQYF; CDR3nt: TGTGCCAGCAGCTCAACAGGGGGAGGGTACGAGCAGTACTTC
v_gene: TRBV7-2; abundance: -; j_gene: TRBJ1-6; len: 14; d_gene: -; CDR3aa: CASSLGGSYSPLHF; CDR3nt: TGTGCCAGCAGCTTAGGAGGGTCCTATTCACCCCTCCACTTT
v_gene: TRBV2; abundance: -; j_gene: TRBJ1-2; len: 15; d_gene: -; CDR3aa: CASSEAPPGTLGYTF; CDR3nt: TGTGCCAGCAGTGAAGCCCCCCCGGGAACTCTGGGCTACACCTTC
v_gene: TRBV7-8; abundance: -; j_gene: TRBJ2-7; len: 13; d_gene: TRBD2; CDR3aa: CASSLGTSGSIYF; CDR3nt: TGTGCCAGCAGCTTAGGGACTAGCGGGAGTATATACTTC
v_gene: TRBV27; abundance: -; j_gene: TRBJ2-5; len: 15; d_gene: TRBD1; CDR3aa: CASSLSTGGLETQYF; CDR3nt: TGTGCCAGCAGTTTATCGACAGGGGGCCTAGAGACCCAGTACTTC
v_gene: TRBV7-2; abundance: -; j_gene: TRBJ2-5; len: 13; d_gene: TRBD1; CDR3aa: CASSYRGGETQYF; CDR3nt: TGTGCCAGCAGCTACAGGGGTGGGGAGACCCAGTACTTC
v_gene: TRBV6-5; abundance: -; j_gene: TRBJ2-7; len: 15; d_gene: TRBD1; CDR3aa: CAGPNRDRASYEQYF; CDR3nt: TGTGCCGGCCCGAACCGGGACAGGGCGTCCTACGAGCAGTACTTC
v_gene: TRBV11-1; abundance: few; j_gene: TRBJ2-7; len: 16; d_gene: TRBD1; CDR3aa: CASSLDIGTGGYEQYF; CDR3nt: TGTGCCAGCAGCTTAGATATCGGGACAGGGGGCTACGAGCAGTACTTC
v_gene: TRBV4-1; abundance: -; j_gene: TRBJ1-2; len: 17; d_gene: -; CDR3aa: CASSQGVIGLSDYGYTF; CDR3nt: TGCGCCAGCAGCCAAGGGGTTATCGGGTTAAGTGACTATGGCTACACCTTC